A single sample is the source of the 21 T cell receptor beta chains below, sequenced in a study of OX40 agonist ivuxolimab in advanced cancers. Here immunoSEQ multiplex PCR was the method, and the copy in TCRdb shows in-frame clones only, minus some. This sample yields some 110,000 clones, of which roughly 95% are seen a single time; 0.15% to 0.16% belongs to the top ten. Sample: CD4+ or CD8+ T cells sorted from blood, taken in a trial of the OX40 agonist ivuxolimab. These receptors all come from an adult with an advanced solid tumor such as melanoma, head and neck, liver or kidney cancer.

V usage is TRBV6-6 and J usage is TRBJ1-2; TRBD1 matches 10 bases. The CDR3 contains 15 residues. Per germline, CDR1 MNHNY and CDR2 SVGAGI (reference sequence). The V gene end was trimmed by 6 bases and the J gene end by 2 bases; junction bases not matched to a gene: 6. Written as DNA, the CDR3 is TGTGCCAGCAGCTACGCGGGACAGGGGAACTATGGCTACACCTTC. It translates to CASSYAGQGNYGYTF.

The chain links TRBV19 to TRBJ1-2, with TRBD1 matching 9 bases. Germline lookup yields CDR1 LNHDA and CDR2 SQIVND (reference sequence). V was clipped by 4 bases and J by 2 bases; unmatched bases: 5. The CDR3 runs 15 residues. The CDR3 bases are TGTGCCAGTAGTAAACCGGGACAGGGAAACTATGGCTACACCTTC. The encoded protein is CASSKPGQGNYGYTF.

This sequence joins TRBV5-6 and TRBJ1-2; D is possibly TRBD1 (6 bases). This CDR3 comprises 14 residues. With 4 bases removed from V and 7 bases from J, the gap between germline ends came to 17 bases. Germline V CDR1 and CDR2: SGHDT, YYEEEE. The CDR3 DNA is TGTGCCAGCAGCGGATTTACCGGGACAACTGGCTACACCTTC. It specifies CASSGFTGTTGYTF.

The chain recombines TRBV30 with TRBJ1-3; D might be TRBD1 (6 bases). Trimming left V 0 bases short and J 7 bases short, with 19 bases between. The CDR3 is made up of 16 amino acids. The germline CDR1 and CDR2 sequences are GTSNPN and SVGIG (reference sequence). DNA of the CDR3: TGTGCCTGGAGTGTGTGGACTCGACAGGTTAGCAACACCATATATTTT. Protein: CAWSVWTRQVSNTIYF.

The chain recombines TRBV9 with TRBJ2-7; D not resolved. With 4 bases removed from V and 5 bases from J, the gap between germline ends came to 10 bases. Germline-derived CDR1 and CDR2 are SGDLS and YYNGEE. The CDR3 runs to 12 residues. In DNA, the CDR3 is TGTGCCAGCAGCCCCGGGCTTAACGAGCAGTACTTC. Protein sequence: CASSPGLNEQYF.

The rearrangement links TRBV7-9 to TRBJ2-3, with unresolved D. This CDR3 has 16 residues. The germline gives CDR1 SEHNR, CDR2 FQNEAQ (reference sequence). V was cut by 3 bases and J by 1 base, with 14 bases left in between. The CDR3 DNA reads TGTGCCAGCAGCTTTCTTGTCGGCGGCCGCACAGATACGCAGTATTTT. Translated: CASSFLVGGRTDTQYF.

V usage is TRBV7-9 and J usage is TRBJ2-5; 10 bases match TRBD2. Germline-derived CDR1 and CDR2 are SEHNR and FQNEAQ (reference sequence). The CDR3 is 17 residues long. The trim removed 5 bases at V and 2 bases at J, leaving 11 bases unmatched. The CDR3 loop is CASSLRTQRGGQETQYF. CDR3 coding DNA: TGTGCCAGCAGCCTACGGACCCAGCGGGGGGGACAAGAGACCCAGTACTTC.

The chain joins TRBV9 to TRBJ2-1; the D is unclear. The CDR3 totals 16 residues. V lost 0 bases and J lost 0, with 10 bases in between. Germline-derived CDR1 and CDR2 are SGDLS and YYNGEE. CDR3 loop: CASSVGSLRSYNEQFF. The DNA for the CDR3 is TGTGCCAGCAGCGTAGGGAGCTTACGCTCCTACAATGAGCAGTTCTTC.

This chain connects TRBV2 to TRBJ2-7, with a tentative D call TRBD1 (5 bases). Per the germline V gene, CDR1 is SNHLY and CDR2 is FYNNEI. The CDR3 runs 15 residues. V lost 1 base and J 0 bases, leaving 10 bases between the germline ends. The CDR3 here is CASSEDQGPSYEQYF. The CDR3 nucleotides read TGTGCCAGCAGTGAAGACCAGGGTCCCTCCTACGAGCAGTACTTC.

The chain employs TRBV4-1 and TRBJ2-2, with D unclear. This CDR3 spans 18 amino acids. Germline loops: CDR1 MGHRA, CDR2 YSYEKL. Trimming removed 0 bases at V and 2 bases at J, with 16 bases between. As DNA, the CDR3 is TGCGCCAGCAGCCAAGATGCAGGAGTTATACCTAACACCGGGGAGCTGTTTTTT. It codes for CASSQDAGVIPNTGELFF.

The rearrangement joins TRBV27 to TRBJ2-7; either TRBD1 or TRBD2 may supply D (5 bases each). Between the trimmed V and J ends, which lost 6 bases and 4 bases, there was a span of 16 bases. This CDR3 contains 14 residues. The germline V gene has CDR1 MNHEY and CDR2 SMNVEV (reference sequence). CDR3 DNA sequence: TGTGCCAGCAGAAATCCGGGACGCCGGTACGAGCAGTACTTC. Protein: CASRNPGRRYEQYF.

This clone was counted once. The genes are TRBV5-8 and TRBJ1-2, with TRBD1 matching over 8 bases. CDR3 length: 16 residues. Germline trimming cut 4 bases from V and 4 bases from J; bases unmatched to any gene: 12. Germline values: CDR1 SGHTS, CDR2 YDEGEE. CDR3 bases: TGTGCCAGCAGCCTAAGGACAGGGAGGAGCGGCTATGGCTACACCTTC. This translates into CASSLRTGRSGYGYTF.

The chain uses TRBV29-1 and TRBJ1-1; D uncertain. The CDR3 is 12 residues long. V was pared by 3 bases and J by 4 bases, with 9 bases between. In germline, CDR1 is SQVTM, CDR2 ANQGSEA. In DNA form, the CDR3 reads TGCAGCGTTGAGGGGTTGGCCACTGAAGCTTTCTTT. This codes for CSVEGLATEAFF.

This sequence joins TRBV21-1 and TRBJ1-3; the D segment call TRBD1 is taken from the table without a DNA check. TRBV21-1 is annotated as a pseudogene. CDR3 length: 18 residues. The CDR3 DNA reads TGTGCCAGCAGCAACGGAGGGGACAGGGGGTACTCTGGAAACACCATATATTTT. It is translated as CASSNGGDRGYSGNTIYF.

DNA of the CDR3: TGTGCCACTCAAAGCCCGGCTAGCGGGAGTAGGGAGACCCAGTACTTC. Translation: CATQSPASGSRETQYF. The V and J genes are TRBV19 and TRBJ2-5; 10 nucleotides match TRBD2. CDR3 length: 16 residues. Germline-derived CDR1 and CDR2 are LNHDA and SQIVND (reference sequence). The J segment lost 5 bases and the V segment lost 10 bases, leaving 16 bases of the junction unmatched. Combining the CDR3 with reference TRBV19 and TRBJ2-5 gives the whole variable domain DGGITQSPKYLFRKEGQNVTLSCEQNLNHDAMYWYRQDPGQGLRLIYYSQIVNDFQKGDIAEGYSVSREKKESFPLTVTSAQKNPTAFYLCATQSPASGSRETQYFGPGTRLLVL.

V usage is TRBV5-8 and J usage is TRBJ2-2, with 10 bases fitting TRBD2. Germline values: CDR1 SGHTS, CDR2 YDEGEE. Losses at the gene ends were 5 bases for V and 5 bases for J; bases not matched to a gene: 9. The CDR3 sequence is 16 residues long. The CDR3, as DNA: TGTGCCAGCAGGTCCAGCGGGAGGGCCCTAACCGGGGAGCTGTTTTTT. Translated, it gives CASRSSGRALTGELFF.

The CDR3 bases are TGCGCCAGCAGCTTGGCCGTTGGCTCTGGGGCCAACGTCCTGACTTTC. This codes for CASSLAVGSGANVLTF. The V call is TRBV5-1, the J call TRBJ2-6; D ambiguous. Germline CDR1 reads SGHRS; CDR2 reads YFSETQ. CDR3 size: 16 residues. Trimming removed 0 bases from V and 0 bases from J, with 7 bases in between. The full variable domain, with the rest looked up from reference TRBV5-1 and TRBJ2-6, is KAGVTQTPRYLIKTRGQQVTLSCSPISGHRSVSWYQQTPGQGLQFLFEYFSETQRNKGNFPGRFSGRQFSNSRSEMNVSTLELGDSALYLCASSLAVGSGANVLTFGAGSRLTVL.

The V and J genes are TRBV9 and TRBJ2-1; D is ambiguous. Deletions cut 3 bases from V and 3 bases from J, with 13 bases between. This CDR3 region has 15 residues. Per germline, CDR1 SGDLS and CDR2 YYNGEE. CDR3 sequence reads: CASSASLVDYNEQFF. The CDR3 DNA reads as TGTGCCAGCAGCGCCTCTCTGGTGGACTACAATGAGCAGTTCTTC.

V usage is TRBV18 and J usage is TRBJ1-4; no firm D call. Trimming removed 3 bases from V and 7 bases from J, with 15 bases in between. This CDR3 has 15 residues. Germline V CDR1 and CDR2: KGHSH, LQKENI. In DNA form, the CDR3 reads TGTGCCAGCTCACCCGATTCCCTCGGTGGTGAAAAACTGTTTTTT. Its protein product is CASSPDSLGGEKLFF. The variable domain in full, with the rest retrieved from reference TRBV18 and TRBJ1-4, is NAGVMQNPRHLVRRRGQEARLRCSPMKGHSHVYWYRQLPEEGLKFMVYLQKENIIDESGMPKERFSAEFPKEGPSILRIQQVVRGDSAAYFCASSPDSLGGEKLFFGSGTQLSVL.

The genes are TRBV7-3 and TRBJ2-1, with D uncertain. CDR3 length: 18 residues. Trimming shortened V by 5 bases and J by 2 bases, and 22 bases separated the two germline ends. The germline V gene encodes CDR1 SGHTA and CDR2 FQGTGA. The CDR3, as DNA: TGTGCCAGCAGCCAGAAACCGGGCCCCTCCTCGCCCTACAATGAGCAGTTCTTC. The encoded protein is CASSQKPGPSSPYNEQFF.

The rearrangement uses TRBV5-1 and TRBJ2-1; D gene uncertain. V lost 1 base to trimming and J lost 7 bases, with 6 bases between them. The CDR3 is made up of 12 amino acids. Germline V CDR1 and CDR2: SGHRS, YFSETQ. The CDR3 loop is CASSLPQNEQFF. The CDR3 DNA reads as TGCGCCAGCAGCTTGCCCCAAAATGAGCAGTTCTTC.